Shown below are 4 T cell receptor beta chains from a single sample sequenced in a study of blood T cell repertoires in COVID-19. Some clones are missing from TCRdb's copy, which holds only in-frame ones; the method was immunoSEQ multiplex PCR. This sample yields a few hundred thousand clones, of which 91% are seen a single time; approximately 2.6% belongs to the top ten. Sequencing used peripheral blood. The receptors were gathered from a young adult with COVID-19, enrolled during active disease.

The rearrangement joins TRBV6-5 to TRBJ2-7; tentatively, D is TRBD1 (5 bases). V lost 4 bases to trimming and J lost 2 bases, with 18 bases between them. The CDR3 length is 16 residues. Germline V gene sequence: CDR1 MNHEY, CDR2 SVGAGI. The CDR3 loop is CASSSSTLQATYEQYF. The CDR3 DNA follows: TGTGCCAGCAGTTCCTCCACCCTACAGGCAACCTACGAGCAGTACTTC.

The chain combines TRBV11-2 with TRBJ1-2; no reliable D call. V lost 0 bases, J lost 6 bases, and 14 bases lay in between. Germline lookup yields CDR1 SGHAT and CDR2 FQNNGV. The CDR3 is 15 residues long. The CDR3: CASSLEGGLHHGYTF. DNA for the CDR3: TGTGCCAGCAGCTTAGAAGGCGGTCTCCACCATGGCTACACCTTC.

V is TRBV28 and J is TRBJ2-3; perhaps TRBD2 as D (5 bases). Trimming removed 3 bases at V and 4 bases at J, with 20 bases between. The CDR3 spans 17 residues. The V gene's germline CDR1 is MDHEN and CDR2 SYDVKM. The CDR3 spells CASSFRFSTAGADTQYF. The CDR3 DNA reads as TGTGCCAGCAGTTTCCGTTTTTCCACCGCCGGGGCAGATACGCAGTATTTT.

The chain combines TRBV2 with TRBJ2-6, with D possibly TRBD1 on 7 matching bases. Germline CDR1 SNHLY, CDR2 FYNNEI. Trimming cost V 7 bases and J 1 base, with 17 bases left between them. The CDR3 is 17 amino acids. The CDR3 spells CASNPHRGGSGANVLTF. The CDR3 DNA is TGTGCCAGCAACCCACACAGGGGAGGATCTGGGGCCAACGTCCTGACTTTC. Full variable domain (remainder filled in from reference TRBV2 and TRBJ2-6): EPEVTQTPSHQVTQMGQEVILRCVPISNHLYFYWYRQILGQKVEFLVSFYNNEISEKSEIFDDQFSVERPDGSNFTLKIRSTKLEDSAMYFCASNPHRGGSGANVLTFGAGSRLTVL.